This T cell receptor beta chain was obtained from a study of T cell responses to AZD1222 COVID-19 vaccine. Study-wide results and limits: There were repertoire samples only from the period after the peak T cell response. Following two doses of AZD1222, Spike-specific TCR breadth and depth rose.

The CDR3 consists of 13 residues. V was clipped by 0 bases and J by 7 bases; unmatched bases: 0. Germline assignment: CDR1 MNHEY and CDR2 SMNVEV (reference sequence). This clone was counted a few times. Its antigen remains unknown. Some clones are missing from TCRdb's copy, which holds only in-frame ones; the method was immunoSEQ multiplex PCR. The data contain roughly 120,000 clones, roughly nine tenths of them singletons. The sequence was collected from an adult in good health. The material sequenced was peripheral blood, taken on day 0 of AZD1222 vaccination. The V and J genes are TRBV27 and TRBJ2-4, with TRBD2 identical over 7 bases. This chain's CDR3 is CASSLSGGNIQYF. For the CDR3, the DNA is TGTGCCAGCAGTTTATCGGGGGGGAACATTCAGTACTTC.